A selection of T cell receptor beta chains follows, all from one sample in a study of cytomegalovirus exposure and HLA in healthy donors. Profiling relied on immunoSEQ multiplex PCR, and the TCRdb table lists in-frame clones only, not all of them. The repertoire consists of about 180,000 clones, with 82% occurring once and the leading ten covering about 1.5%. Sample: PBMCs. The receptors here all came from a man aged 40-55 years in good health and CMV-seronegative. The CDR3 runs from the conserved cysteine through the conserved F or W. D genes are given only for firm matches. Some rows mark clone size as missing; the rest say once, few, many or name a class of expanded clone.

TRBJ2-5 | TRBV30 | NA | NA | CAWNQPSGLQETQYF | TGTGCCTGGAACCAGCCCTCGGGACTGCAAGAGACCCAGTACTTC
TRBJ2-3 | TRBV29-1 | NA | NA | CSVIPAPGGGTDTQYF | TGCAGCGTTATACCCGCCCCCGGGGGAGGCACAGATACGCAGTATTTT
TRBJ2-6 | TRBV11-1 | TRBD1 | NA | CASSATGQGLSGANVLTF | TGTGCCAGCAGCGCGACTGGACAGGGCCTCTCTGGGGCCAACGTCCTGACTTTC
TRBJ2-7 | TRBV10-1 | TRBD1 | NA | CASSLDRASYEQYF | TGCGCCAGCAGTCTGGACAGGGCTTCCTACGAGCAGTACTTC
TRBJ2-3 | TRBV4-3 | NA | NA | CASSQGQADTQYF | TGCGCCAGCAGCCAAGGGCAGGCAGATACGCAGTATTTT
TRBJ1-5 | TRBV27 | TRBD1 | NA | CASSRMTGGRGNQPQHF | TGTGCCAGCAGTAGAATGACAGGGGGCAGGGGCAATCAGCCCCAGCATTTT
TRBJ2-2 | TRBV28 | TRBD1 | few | CASRGTGGVGELFF | TGTGCCAGCAGGGGGACAGGGGGGGTCGGGGAGCTGTTTTTT
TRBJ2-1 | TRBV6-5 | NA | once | CASNKRGGRSEQFF | TGTGCCAGCAATAAAAGGGGGGGGCGGAGTGAGCAGTTCTTC
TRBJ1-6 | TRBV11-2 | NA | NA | CASSLEMGARGRSPLHF | TGTGCCAGCAGCTTAGAAATGGGCGCCAGGGGTCGATCACCCCTCCACTTT
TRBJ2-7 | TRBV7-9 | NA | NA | CSSSPRRDSSYEQYF | TGTTCCAGCAGCCCCCGTCGTGACAGCTCCTACGAGCAGTACTTC
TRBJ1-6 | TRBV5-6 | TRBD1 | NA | CASSNRGYNSPLHF | TGTGCCAGCAGTAACAGGGGGTATAATTCACCCCTCCACTTT
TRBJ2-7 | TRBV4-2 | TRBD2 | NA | CASSQGTSDPYEQYF | TGTGCCAGCAGCCAAGGGACTAGCGACCCCTACGAGCAGTACTTC
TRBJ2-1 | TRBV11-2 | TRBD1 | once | CASSTRTGSYNEQFF | TGTGCCAGCAGCACACGGACAGGCTCCTACAATGAGCAGTTCTTC
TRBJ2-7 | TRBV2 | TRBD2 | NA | CASRRLARGSYEQYF | TGTGCCAGCAGGAGACTAGCGAGGGGCTCCTACGAGCAGTACTTC
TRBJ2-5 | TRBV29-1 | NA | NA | CSAEREETQYF | TGCAGCGCTGAGAGGGAAGAGACCCAGTACTTC
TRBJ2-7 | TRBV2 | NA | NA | CASSHRLYEQYF | TGTGCCAGCTCTCACAGATTATACGAGCAGTACTTC
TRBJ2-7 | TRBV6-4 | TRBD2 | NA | CASSDLTGNETSGEWDYEQYF | TGTGCCAGCAGTGACCTCACAGGGAATGAGACTAGCGGGGAGTGGGACTACGAGCAGTACTTC